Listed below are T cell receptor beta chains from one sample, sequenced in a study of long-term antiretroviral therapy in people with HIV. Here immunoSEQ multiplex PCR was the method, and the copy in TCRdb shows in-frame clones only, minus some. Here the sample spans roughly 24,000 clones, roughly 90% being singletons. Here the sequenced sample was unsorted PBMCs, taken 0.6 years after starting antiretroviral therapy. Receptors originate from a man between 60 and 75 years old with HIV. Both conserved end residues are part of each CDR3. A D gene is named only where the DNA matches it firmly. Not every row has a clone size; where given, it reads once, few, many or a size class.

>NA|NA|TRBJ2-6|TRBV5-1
TGCGCCAGCAGCTCGCAAGGCTCTGGGGCCAACGTCCTGACTTTC
CASSSQGSGANVLTF
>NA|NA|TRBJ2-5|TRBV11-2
TGTGCCAGCAGCTTAGTGGGGGAGACCAAGTACTTC
CASSLVGETKYF
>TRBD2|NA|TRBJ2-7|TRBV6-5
TGTGCCAGCAGTAGCCCGGGACTAGCGGCCTACGAGCAGTACTTC
CASSSPGLAAYEQYF
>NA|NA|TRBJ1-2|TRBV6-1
TGTGCCAGCAGTGAAGGGACAGCCCTCTATGGCTACACCTTC
CASSEGTALYGYTF
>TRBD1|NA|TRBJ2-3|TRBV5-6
TGTGCCAGCAGCTTTTCAGGACAGGCCACAGATACGCAGTATTTT
CASSFSGQATDTQYF
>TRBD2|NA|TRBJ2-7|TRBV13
TGTGCCAGCAGCGCCGGGACTAGCGGCCACAAGTACTTC
CASSAGTSGHKYF
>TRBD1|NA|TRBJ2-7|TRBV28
TGTGCCAGCAGTCCCTCGGGACAGGGGGCAGGGGAGCAGTACTTC
CASSPSGQGAGEQYF
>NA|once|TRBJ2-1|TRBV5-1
TGCGCCAGCAGCTTGGCGTCCTATTCCTACAATGAGCAGTTCTTC
CASSLASYSYNEQFF
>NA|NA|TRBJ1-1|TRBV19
TGTGCCAGTAGATTCGACTGGGGGAACACTGAAGCTTTCTTT
CASRFDWGNTEAFF
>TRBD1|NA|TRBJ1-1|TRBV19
TGTGCCAGTAGTTCACGACAGGGGGCCACTGAAGCTTTCTTT
CASSSRQGATEAFF
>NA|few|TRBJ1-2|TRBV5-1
TGCGCCAGCAGCTTCGGGACACCGAGCCATGGCTACACCTTC
CASSFGTPSHGYTF
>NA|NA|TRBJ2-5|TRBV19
TGTGCCAGTAGTGGACCGGGAGTTCGGCAAGAGACCCAGTACTTC
CASSGPGVRQETQYF
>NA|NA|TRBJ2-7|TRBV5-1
TGCGCCAGCAGCCCATCCGGGACTTTCCTGGAGCAGTACTTC
CASSPSGTFLEQYF
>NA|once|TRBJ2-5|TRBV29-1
TGCAGCGTTGAAGGCAGAGAAGAGACCCAGTACTTC
CSVEGREETQYF
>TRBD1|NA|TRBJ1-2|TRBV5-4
TGTGCCAGCAGCTTTGCGGACAGGGCCGGCTACACCTTC
CASSFADRAGYTF
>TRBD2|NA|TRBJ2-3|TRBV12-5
TGTGCTAGTGGTTTGGGACTAGCGGATGTGGCAGATACGCAGTATTTT
CASGLGLADVADTQYF
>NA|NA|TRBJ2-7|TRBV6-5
TGTGCCAGCAGTTACCGTGAGGCCTACGAGCAGTACTTC
CASSYREAYEQYF
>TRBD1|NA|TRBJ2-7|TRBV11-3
TGTGCCAGCAGCTCTCCGGGACAGGGAGGGGACGAGCAGTACTTC
CASSSPGQGGDEQYF
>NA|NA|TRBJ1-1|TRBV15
TGTGCCACCAAGGCACACTTGAACACTGAAGCTTTCTTT
CATKAHLNTEAFF
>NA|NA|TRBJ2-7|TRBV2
TGTGCCAGCAGACCCGAGGAAGCGGGCGCCTACGAGCAGTACTTC
CASRPEEAGAYEQYF
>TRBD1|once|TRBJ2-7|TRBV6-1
TGTGCCAGCAGTGGGACAGGGGGCACCTACGAGCAGTACTTC
CASSGTGGTYEQYF
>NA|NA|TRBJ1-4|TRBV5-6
TGTGCCAGCAGCTTGTGGGGGACGATTGCTGAAAAACTGTTTTTT
CASSLWGTIAEKLFF
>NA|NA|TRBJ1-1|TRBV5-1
TGCGCCAGCACACTCCTTGGGGGGCAGTTCACTGAAGCTTTCTTT
CASTLLGGQFTEAFF
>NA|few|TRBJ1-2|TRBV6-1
TGTGCCAGCAGTGCCCGCCCAGGGGACGGCTACACCTTC
CASSARPGDGYTF
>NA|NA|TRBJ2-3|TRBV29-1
TGCAGCGTGAAAGGGAGGGGGCGAGGTGATACGCAGTATTTT
CSVKGRGRGDTQYF
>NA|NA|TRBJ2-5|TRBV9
TGTGCCAGCAGCGTAGGTGGGGGGATAGAGACCCAGTACTTC
CASSVGGGIETQYF
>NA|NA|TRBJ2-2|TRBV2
TGTGCCAGCAGTGGACAGAACACCGGGGAGCTGTTTTTT
CASSGQNTGELFF
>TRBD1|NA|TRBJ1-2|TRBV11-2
TGTGCCACCGCGCCAACTACAGGGGGCCGCACTAACTATGGCTACACCTTC
CATAPTTGGRTNYGYTF
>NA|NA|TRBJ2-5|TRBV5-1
TGCGCCAGCAGGGGTCAAGAGACCCAGTACTTC
CASRGQETQYF
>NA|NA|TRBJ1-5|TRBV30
TGTGCCTGGAGTGAGGTCCTGGATCAGCCCCAGCATTTT
CAWSEVLDQPQHF
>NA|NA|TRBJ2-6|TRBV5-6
TGTGCCAGCAGCTTGGTTCCTTCTGGGGCCAACGTCCTGACTTTC
CASSLVPSGANVLTF
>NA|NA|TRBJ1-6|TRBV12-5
TGTGCTAGTGGTTTATGGCAGTGCTATAATTCACCCCTCCACTTT
CASGLWQCYNSPLHF
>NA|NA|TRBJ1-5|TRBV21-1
TGTGCCAGCAGCAAGTTTGGGGACCCCTACCAGCCCCAGCATTTT
CASSKFGDPYQPQHF
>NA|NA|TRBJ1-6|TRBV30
TGTGCCTGGAGTACAGACTATAATTCACCCCTCCACTTT
CAWSTDYNSPLHF
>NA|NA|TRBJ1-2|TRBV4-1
TGCGCCAGCAGCCAAGAAGATCGGGCGAACTATGGCTACACCTTC
CASSQEDRANYGYTF
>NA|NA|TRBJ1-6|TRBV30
TGTGCCTGGAACTGGGGGGGCTCTACGGATTCACCCCTCCACTTT
CAWNWGGSTDSPLHF
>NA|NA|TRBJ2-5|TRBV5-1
TGCGCCAGCAGCTTAGAGGGGGGCGATGAGACCCAGTACTTC
CASSLEGGDETQYF
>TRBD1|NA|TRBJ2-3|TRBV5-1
TGCGCCAGCAGCTTGGTCTACGGCAGGGGGCACCAAGTGGATACGCAGTATTTT
CASSLVYGRGHQVDTQYF
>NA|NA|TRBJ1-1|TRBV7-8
TGTGCCAGCAGCTTACAGCTCTACATGAACACTGAAGCTTTCTTT
CASSLQLYMNTEAFF
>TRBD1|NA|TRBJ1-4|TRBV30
TGTGCCTGGAGGATAACAGGGGGCGTCGAAAAACTGTTTTTT
CAWRITGGVEKLFF
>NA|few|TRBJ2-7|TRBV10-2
TGCGCCAGCACTTGGTTGGAGCAAACCGAGCAGTACTTC
CASTWLEQTEQYF
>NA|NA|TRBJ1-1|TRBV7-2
TGTGCCAGCAGCTTAGAGTTACAGAGGAACACTGAAGCTTTCTTT
CASSLELQRNTEAFF
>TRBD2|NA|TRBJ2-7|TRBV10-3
TGTGCCATCAGTGAGCAGCGGGGCTACGAGCAGTACTTC
CAISEQRGYEQYF
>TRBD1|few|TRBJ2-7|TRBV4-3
TGCGCCAGCAGCCAGACAGGGCGAAACTCCTACGAGCAGTACTTC
CASSQTGRNSYEQYF
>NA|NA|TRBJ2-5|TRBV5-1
TGCGCCAGCAGCTTGCAGGGAGGATATCAAGAGACCCAGTACTTC
CASSLQGGYQETQYF
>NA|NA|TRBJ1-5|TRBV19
TGTGCCAGTAGTATTGACCACAATCAGCCCCAGCATTTT
CASSIDHNQPQHF
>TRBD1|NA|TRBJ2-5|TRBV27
TGTGCCACGCGTCCGGGACAGGGTCGTCGTGGCCAAGAGACCCAGTACTTC
CATRPGQGRRGQETQYF
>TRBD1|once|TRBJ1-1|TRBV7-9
TGTGCCAGCAGCGGGAGAGGACAGGGGAACACTGAAGCTTTCTTT
CASSGRGQGNTEAFF
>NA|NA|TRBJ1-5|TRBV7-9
TGTGCCAGCAGCTTAGCCCCAAACGGGGATCAGCCCCAGCATTTT
CASSLAPNGDQPQHF
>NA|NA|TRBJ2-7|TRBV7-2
TGTGCCAGCAGCTTAGATTGGGGGTCGGGGGAGCAGTACTTC
CASSLDWGSGEQYF
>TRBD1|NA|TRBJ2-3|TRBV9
TGTGCCAGCAGCGTAGTGTCGACAGGGCAAGATACGCAGTATTTT
CASSVVSTGQDTQYF
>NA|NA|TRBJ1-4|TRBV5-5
TGTGCCAGCAGCTTGGGTGTAGGGCTCGATGAAAAACTGTTTTTT
CASSLGVGLDEKLFF
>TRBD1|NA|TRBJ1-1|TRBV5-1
TGCGCCAGCAGCTTCCGGGACAGGGACACTGAAGCTTTCTTT
CASSFRDRDTEAFF
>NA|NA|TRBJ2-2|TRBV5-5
TGTGCCAGCAGCTTGTTTGGGGAGTTCACCGGGGAGCTGTTTTTT
CASSLFGEFTGELFF
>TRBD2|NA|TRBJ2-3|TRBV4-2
TGTGCCAGCAGCCTCTATGGAACTAGCGCAGCAGATACGCAGTATTTT
CASSLYGTSAADTQYF